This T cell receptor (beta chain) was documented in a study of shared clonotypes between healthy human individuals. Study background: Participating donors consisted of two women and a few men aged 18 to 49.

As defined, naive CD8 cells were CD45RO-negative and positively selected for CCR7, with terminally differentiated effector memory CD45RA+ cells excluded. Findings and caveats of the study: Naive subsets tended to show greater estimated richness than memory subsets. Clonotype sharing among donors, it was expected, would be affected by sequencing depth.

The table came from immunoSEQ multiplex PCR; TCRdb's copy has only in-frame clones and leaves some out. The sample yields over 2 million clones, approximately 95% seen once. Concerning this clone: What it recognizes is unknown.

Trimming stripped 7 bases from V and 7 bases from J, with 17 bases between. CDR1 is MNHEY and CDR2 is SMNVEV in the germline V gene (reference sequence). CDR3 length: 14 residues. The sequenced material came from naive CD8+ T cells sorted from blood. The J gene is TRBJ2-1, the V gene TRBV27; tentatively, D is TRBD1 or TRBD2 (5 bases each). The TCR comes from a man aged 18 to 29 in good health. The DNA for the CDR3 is TGTGCCAGCATGTTCGGGACCGAAGCTAATGAGCAGTTCTTC. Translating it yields CASMFGTEANEQFF.